This TCR beta chain is from a study of blood T cell repertoires in COVID-19. Whole-study context: Acute and convalescent COVID-19 samples came from the United States, Italy and Spain. T cells, B-cell-depleted T cells, or PBMCs provided the cDNA or gDNA that served as material.

Authors' methods: Using reference gene primer amplification, nucleated cell counts were estimated. Assay used: immunoSEQ multiplex PCR; TCRdb lists only in-frame clones, some missing. Clonal size and the V and J genes are those of that table, whereas D and trimming came from the DNA. The sample contains over 90,000 clones, more than 70% of which appear only once. Germline CDR1 ENHRY, CDR2 SYGVKD. CDR3 size: 12 residues. Trimming took 3 bases from V and 8 from J, leaving 10 bases between them. The J gene is TRBJ1-2, the V gene TRBV10-3, with a possible D match to TRBD1 (5 bases). The receptor's source is an older woman in a cohort sampled during active or convalescent COVID-19. Sequences were obtained from peripheral blood. CDR3 coding DNA: TGTGCCATCAGTGAAGGGGCTTCAGGCTACACCTTC. Translation: CAISEGASGYTF.